A selection of T cell receptor beta chains follows, all from one sample in a study of T-cell memory formation after mild COVID-19. TCRdb re-derived calls from the 5' RACE reads in MiXCR, one entry per CDR3 protein. Among 550,000 to 700,000 distinct CDR3 sequences, 17% were seen once, and the ten largest hold around 7.8%. Sequencing input: PBMCs or a T cell subset sorted from them (not recorded which). These receptors all stem from an adult woman who had mild COVID-19 (a few samples of this study predate the infection). Cell type and time point are not known. Both conserved end residues are part of each CDR3. A D gene is named only where the DNA matches it firmly. Expanded clones are given a class, and other clones once, few, many or no size at all.

d_gene	v_gene	j_gene	abundance	CDR3aa	CDR3nt
NA	TRBV12-3/TRBV12-4	TRBJ1-1	few	CASSLGGGEEAFF	TGTGCCAGCAGTTTAGGGGGAGGTGAGGAAGCTTTCTTT
NA	TRBV4-2	TRBJ2-5	NA	CASSQERVLRRFQETQYF	TGTGCCAGCAGCCAAGAAAGGGTCCTGAGACGATTCCAAGAGACCCAGTACTTC
NA	TRBV20-1	TRBJ2-7	NA	CSARYSSGPSYEQYF	TGCAGTGCTAGATACTCGTCGGGACCCTCCTACGAGCAGTACTTC
TRBD2	TRBV12-5	TRBJ2-7	few	CASALPSSGLIEQYF	TGTGCTAGTGCCCTACCTAGTAGCGGGTTAATTGAGCAGTACTTC
NA	TRBV29-1	TRBJ1-2	NA	CSVVGLGGYTF	TGCAGCGTTGTCGGGTTGGGAGGCTACACCTTC
TRBD2	TRBV20-1	TRBJ2-4	NA	CSAIRGDIQYF	TGCAGTGCCATCCGGGGGGACATTCAGTACTTC
TRBD2	TRBV29-1	TRBJ2-1	few	CSTSRGDEQFF	TGCAGCACCAGTCGGGGGGATGAGCAGTTCTTC
TRBD2	TRBV2	TRBJ2-7	NA	CASLSELAGGYEQYF	TGTGCCAGCCTTTCCGAACTAGCGGGAGGGTACGAGCAGTACTTC
NA	TRBV9	TRBJ1-1	NA	CASSVAVGGGLWSRNTEAFF	TGTGCCAGCAGCGTCGCAGTGGGGGGGGGCTTATGGTCCCGGAACACTGAAGCTTTCTTT
NA	TRBV5-1	TRBJ2-3	few	CASSFPGTDTQYF	TGCGCCTCTTCCTTTCCGGGGACAGATACGCAGTATTTT
TRBD1	TRBV7-9	TRBJ2-6	few	CASSKPQGVGANVLTF	TGTGCCAGCAGCAAGCCTCAGGGGGTTGGGGCCAACGTCCTGACTTTC
NA	TRBV3-1	TRBJ1-6	few	CASSQGLSLIGSGRKNSPLHF	TGTGCCAGCAGCCAAGGATTATCACTTATTGGGTCCGGACGGAAAAATTCACCCCTCCACTTT
NA	TRBV6-5	TRBJ2-1	few	CASTRSLGLHNEQFF	TGTGCCAGCACCCGATCCTTGGGGCTTCACAATGAGCAGTTCTTC
TRBD1	TRBV24-1	TRBJ1-5	NA	CATSDSMTGALNQPQHF	TGTGCCACCAGTGACTCGATGACAGGGGCGTTAAATCAGCCCCAGCATTTT
TRBD1	TRBV20-1	TRBJ1-1	once	CSADRQGLEAFF	TGCAGTGCTGACCGACAGGGGTTAGAAGCTTTCTTT
TRBD1	TRBV18	TRBJ2-3	NA	CASSPNRGQSTDTQYF	TGTGCCAGCTCACCAAACAGGGGGCAAAGCACAGATACGCAGTATTTT
NA	TRBV12-3/TRBV12-4	TRBJ1-2	few	CASSPQGTSGYTF	TGTGCCAGCAGTCCACAGGGAACCTCTGGCTACACCTTC
NA	TRBV5-1	TRBJ2-1	few	CASSQGGDSYNEQFF	TGCGCCAGCAGCCAGGGGGGGGACTCCTACAATGAGCAGTTCTTC
NA	TRBV3-1	TRBJ2-7	NA	CASSQHLGYEQYF	TGTGCCAGCAGCCAACACCTTGGCTACGAGCAGTACTTC
TRBD1	TRBV12-3/TRBV12-4	TRBJ1-2	few	CASRLRRDRGYGYTF	TGTGCCAGCAGACTAAGGCGGGACAGGGGTTATGGCTACACCTTC
NA	TRBV11-2	TRBJ2-7	few	CASSLDDRLPSYEQYF	TGTGCCAGCAGCTTAGATGACAGACTGCCCTCCTACGAGCAGTACTTC
NA	TRBV6-5	TRBJ2-2	NA	CASSSLIWGDTGELFF	TGTGCCAGCAGTTCCCTTATTTGGGGGGACACCGGGGAGCTGTTTTTT
NA	TRBV30	TRBJ2-1	many	CAWRCCAGFF	TGTGCCTGGAGATGCTGCGCAGGGTTCTTC
NA	TRBV20-1	TRBJ2-1	NA	CSARDLDGGTEQFF	TGCAGTGCTAGAGATTTGGACGGGGGGACAGAGCAGTTCTTC
NA	TRBV7-3	TRBJ2-7	few	CASTRDSSGTKEQYF	TGTGCCAGCACCCGGGACTCCTCAGGAACGAAAGAGCAGTACTTC
NA	TRBV15	TRBJ2-6	few	CATSRAGSPSGANVLTF	TGTGCCACCAGCAGGGCAGGGTCGCCCTCTGGGGCCAACGTCCTGACTTTC
NA	TRBV5-1	TRBJ2-1	few	CASSTGLLTDNEQFF	TGCGCCAGCAGCACGGGACTCCTGACCGACAATGAGCAGTTCTTC
TRBD2	TRBV5-1	TRBJ2-7	few	CASRSVAGGPSEQYF	TGCGCCAGCAGAAGCGTGGCGGGAGGGCCTAGCGAGCAGTACTTC
NA	TRBV7-9	TRBJ2-7	NA	CASSGVPFEQYF	TGTGCCAGCAGCGGGGTTCCGTTCGAGCAGTACTTC
NA	TRBV29-1	TRBJ2-7	NA	CSVEMGPYEQYF	TGCAGCGTTGAAATGGGCCCCTACGAGCAGTACTTC
NA	TRBV4-1	TRBJ1-6	NA	CASSQERGQGVPLHF	TGCGCCAGCAGCCAAGAACGGGGGCAGGGTGTCCCCCTCCACTTT
TRBD2	TRBV18	TRBJ2-4	NA	CASSPGTGGDIQYF	TGTGCCAGCTCGCCGGGGACCGGGGGGGACATTCAGTACTTC
NA	TRBV3-1	TRBJ2-5	few	CASSRGSWETQYF	TGTGCCAGCAGTCGAGGGTCGTGGGAGACCCAGTACTTC
NA	TRBV5-1	TRBJ1-2	many	CASSLQGLDYGYTF	TGCGCCAGCAGCTTACAGGGATTGGACTATGGCTACACCTTC
NA	TRBV12-3/TRBV12-4	TRBJ2-7	few	CASSSPGSYEQYF	TGTGCCAGCAGTTCGCCAGGCTCCTACGAGCAGTACTTC
NA	TRBV6-2/TRBV6-3	TRBJ2-1	few	CASSWTENNEQFF	TGTGCCAGCAGCTGGACGGAGAACAATGAGCAGTTCTTC
NA	TRBV7-8	TRBJ2-4	few	CASSLARVKPAKNIQYF	TGTGCCAGCAGCTTAGCGCGAGTTAAGCCAGCCAAAAACATTCAGTACTTC
NA	TRBV24-1	TRBJ2-3	NA	CATSDPSVRPSTDTQYF	TGTGCCACCAGTGATCCCTCTGTGAGACCTAGCACAGATACGCAGTATTTT
NA	TRBV10-3	TRBJ1-2	NA	CAISEFGTTNYGYTF	TGTGCCATCAGTGAGTTCGGGACAACTAACTATGGCTACACCTTC
NA	TRBV7-3	TRBJ2-7	few	CASSSGPAPSYEQYF	TGTGCCAGCAGTTCCGGCCCGGCCCCCTCCTACGAGCAGTACTTC
NA	TRBV7-2	TRBJ1-6	many	CASSFGSSYNSPLHF	TGTGCCAGCAGCTTTGGGAGCTCCTATAATTCACCCCTCCACTTT